This T cell receptor (beta chain) comes out of a study of blood T cell repertoires in COVID-19. Overall study context: From the United States, Italy and Spain came samples of acute and convalescent COVID-19. PBMCs, B-cell-depleted T cells, or T cells provided the cDNA or gDNA that made up the material.

Some clones are missing from TCRdb's copy, which holds only in-frame ones; the method was immunoSEQ multiplex PCR. The table has under 200,000 clones, around 83% seen once. Sequenced material: peripheral blood. The receptor's source is a man between 18 and 35 years old with acute or convalescent COVID-19.

For the CDR3, the DNA is TGTGCCAGCAGCCAAGATCGGAGGAGTGGAGCTTTCTTT. Translated, it gives CASSQDRRSGAFF. The chain is built from TRBV14 and TRBJ1-1; D uncertain. In germline, CDR1 is SGHDN, CDR2 FVKESK. The CDR3 is 13 residues long. Trimming took 0 bases from V and 10 from J, leaving 12 bases between them.